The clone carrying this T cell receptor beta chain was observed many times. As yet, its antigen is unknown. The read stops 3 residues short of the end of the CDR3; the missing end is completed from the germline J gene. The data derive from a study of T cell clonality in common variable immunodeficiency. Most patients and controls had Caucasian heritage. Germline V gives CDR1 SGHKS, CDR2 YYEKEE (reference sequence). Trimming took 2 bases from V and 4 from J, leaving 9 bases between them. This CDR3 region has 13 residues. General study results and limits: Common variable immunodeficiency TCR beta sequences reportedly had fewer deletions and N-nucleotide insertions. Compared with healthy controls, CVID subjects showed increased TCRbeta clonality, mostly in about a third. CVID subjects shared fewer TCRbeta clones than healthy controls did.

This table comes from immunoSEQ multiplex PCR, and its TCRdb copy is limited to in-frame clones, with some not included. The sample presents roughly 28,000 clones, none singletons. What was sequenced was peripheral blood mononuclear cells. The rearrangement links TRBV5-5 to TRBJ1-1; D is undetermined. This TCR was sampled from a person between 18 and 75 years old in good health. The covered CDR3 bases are TGTGCCAGCAGCTTAAGTGAGGGCACTGAA. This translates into CASSLSEGTE. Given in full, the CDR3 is CASSLSEGTEAFF.